The following is a TCR beta chain sequence with its context. The antigen remains undetermined. The data originate from a study of T cell responses to AZD1222 COVID-19 vaccine. CDR1 and CDR2 from the germline V gene are SGHTA and FQGTGA. The CDR3 contains 15 residues. J gave up 2 bases and V 4 bases, and 2 bases lay outside the gene matches. Whole-study findings and limits: Mapped onto spike, vaccine-associated CD4 TCRs spanned it and were dominant at 160-218 and 743-854.

Second doses that came at about 4 or about 12 weeks were put together. Assay: immunoSEQ multiplex PCR; the TCRdb copy retains only in-frame clones and omits some. The sample comprises 65,000 to 100,000 clones, around nine tenths of which are singletons, and 6% to 7.5% rests with the top ten. The chain links TRBV7-3 to TRBJ2-3; 11 bases map to TRBD1. The origin of this receptor is an adult who received the AZD1222 COVID-19 vaccine. The source was peripheral blood, collected 28 days after the second AZD1222 dose. The CDR3, as DNA: TGTGCCAGCAGCTCCGGACAGGGGGCCACAGATACGCAGTATTTT. Translated: CASSSGQGATDTQYF.